Following are 19 T cell receptor beta chains from one sample sequenced in a study of blood T cell repertoires in COVID-19. Here immunoSEQ multiplex PCR was the method, and the copy in TCRdb shows in-frame clones only, minus some. The table has roughly 210,000 clones, about nine tenths seen once. Sequences were obtained from PBMCs or T cells enriched from blood (not recorded which). The receptors here all came from a man aged 30-40 years in a cohort exposed to, infected with or recovered from COVID-19 (not recorded which).

The chain has TRBV16 and TRBJ2-1, with 13 nucleotides matching TRBD2. This CDR3 has 15 residues. The ends lost 2 bases at V and 6 bases at J; junction bases unmatched: 1. Germline V gene sequence: CDR1 KGHSY, CDR2 FQNENV. In nucleotides, the CDR3 is TGTGCCAGCAGCCAAGGACTAGCGGGAGTCAATGAGCAGTTCTTC. It yields the protein CASSQGLAGVNEQFF.

V usage is TRBV28 and J usage is TRBJ2-7; D possibly corresponds to TRBD1 (5 bases). Germline lookup yields CDR1 MDHEN and CDR2 SYDVKM. V lost 7 bases and J lost 2, with 18 bases in between. The CDR3 runs to 15 residues. The CDR3 sequence: CASTQPRSGTYEQYF. The CDR3 region has the DNA TGTGCCAGCACCCAACCCCGGTCAGGGACCTACGAGCAGTACTTC. The full variable domain, rest sourced from reference TRBV28 and TRBJ2-7, is DVKVTQSSRYLVKRTGEKVFLECVQDMDHENMFWYRQDPGLGLRLIYFSYDVKMKEKGDIPEGYSVSREKKERFSLILESASTNQTSMYLCASTQPRSGTYEQYFGPGTRLTVT.

The chain carries TRBV7-8 and TRBJ2-7; 10 nucleotides align to TRBD1. This CDR3 comprises 14 residues. The germline gives CDR1 SGHVS, CDR2 FQNEAQ. J gave up 7 bases and V 5 bases, and 8 bases lay outside the gene matches. The CDR3 protein is CASSLRDRGGEQYF. CDR3 nucleotides: TGTGCCAGCAGCCTCAGGGACAGGGGTGGGGAGCAGTACTTC.

The J gene is TRBJ2-7, the V gene TRBV18, with D possibly being TRBD2 (5 bases). V shed 6 bases and J shed 1 base, with 19 bases lying between them. The CDR3 covers 16 residues. CDR1 and CDR2 from the germline V gene are KGHSH and LQKENI. The CDR3: CASSQFRGKLSYEQYF. The CDR3 DNA is TGTGCCAGCTCTCAATTTCGGGGAAAACTATCCTACGAGCAGTACTTC.

This sequence joins TRBV27 and TRBJ2-2, with TRBD1 identical over 9 bases. The germline CDR1 and CDR2 sequences are MNHEY and SMNVEV (reference sequence). The CDR3 runs to 18 residues. J was trimmed by 6 bases and V by 7 bases; bases with no gene match: 18. The CDR3 sequence is CASTRGTGPKVYPGELFF. CDR3 sequence (DNA): TGTGCCAGCACCCGAGGGACAGGGCCAAAAGTATATCCCGGGGAGCTGTTTTTT.

The rearrangement uses TRBV7-9 and TRBJ2-7; 10 nucleotides agree with TRBD1. V lost 1 base and J lost 4; bases outside the gene matches: 13. CDR1 and CDR2 from the germline V gene are SEHNR and FQNEAQ (reference sequence). This CDR3 region has 18 residues. CDR3: CASSLERSGTGVFYEQYF. In DNA form, the CDR3 reads TGTGCCAGCAGCTTAGAAAGGTCCGGGACAGGGGTCTTTTACGAGCAGTACTTC.

V usage is TRBV9 and J usage is TRBJ1-1; D not certain. The CDR3 contains 15 residues. The germline V and J ends were trimmed by 4 bases and 3 bases, with 16 bases remaining between them. The germline V gene has CDR1 SGDLS and CDR2 YYNGEE. DNA of the CDR3: TGTGCCAGCAGCCCCCGTATCGTAGAGGACACTGAAGCTTTCTTT. Translated, it gives CASSPRIVEDTEAFF.

The gene calls are TRBV6-5 and TRBJ2-7, with TRBD1 matching over 7 bases. This CDR3 is built from 16 residues. V was clipped by 4 bases and J by 6 bases; unmatched bases: 15. Germline CDR1 is MNHEY and CDR2 is SVGAGI. The CDR3 sequence is CASSFLRFDRVGEQYF. As DNA, the CDR3 is TGTGCCAGCAGTTTTCTGCGATTCGACAGGGTTGGCGAGCAGTACTTC.

This sequence joins TRBV5-4 and TRBJ2-7; 10 positions match TRBD1. CDR3 length equals 14 residues. The junction had 6 bases not matched to a gene; V was cut back by 4 bases and J by 5 bases. Per germline, CDR1 SGHNT and CDR2 YYREEE (reference sequence). The CDR3 spells CASSQGQGRNEQYF. The DNA for the CDR3 is TGTGCCAGCAGCCAGGGACAGGGGAGGAACGAGCAGTACTTC.

This chain connects TRBV5-1 to TRBJ1-1; possibly TRBD1 for D (5 bases). Germline V lookup: CDR1 SGHRS, CDR2 YFSETQ. The CDR3 is made up of 15 amino acids. Trimming pared 4 bases from V and 10 bases from J, leaving 23 bases between. CDR3: CASSGEKTLPRAAFF. CDR3 sequence (DNA): TGCGCCAGCAGCGGGGAAAAGACACTTCCCAGGGCAGCTTTCTTT. The variable domain in full, with the rest retrieved from reference TRBV5-1 and TRBJ1-1, is KAGVTQTPRYLIKTRGQQVTLSCSPISGHRSVSWYQQTPGQGLQFLFEYFSETQRNKGNFPGRFSGRQFSNSRSEMNVSTLELGDSALYLCASSGEKTLPRAAFFGQGTRLTVV.

This sequence joins TRBV21-1 and TRBJ1-2. TRBV21-1 represents a pseudogene. The CDR3 length is 17 residues. CDR3 residues: CASSKALRRDFGGGYTF. The CDR3 DNA follows: TGTGCCAGCAGCAAAGCGCTCCGAAGGGACTTCGGGGGTGGCTACACCTTC.

This sequence joins TRBV5-6 and TRBJ1-1, with TRBD1 identical over 12 bases. The V gene's germline CDR1 is SGHDT and CDR2 YYEEEE. The CDR3 is 19 amino acids. Trimming took 4 bases from V and 0 from J; bases not matched to a gene: 13. CDR3 amino acids: CASSPGTGGAWAMNTEAFF. The CDR3 nucleotides are TGTGCCAGCAGCCCTGGGACAGGGGGCGCCTGGGCCATGAACACTGAAGCTTTCTTT. Variable domain in full (rest from reference TRBV5-6 and TRBJ1-1): DAGVTQSPTHLIKTRGQQVTLRCSPKSGHDTVSWYQQALGQGPQFIFQYYEEEERQRGNFPDRFSGHQFPNYSSELNVNALLLGDSALYLCASSPGTGGAWAMNTEAFFGQGTRLTVV.

The chain uses TRBV10-3 and TRBJ1-2; TRBD1 matches 7 bases. The CDR3 totals 14 residues. From germline, CDR1 is ENHRY and CDR2 SYGVKD. V lost 5 bases and J lost 4; bases outside the gene matches: 7. CDR3 sequence reads: CAISSDRWGYGYTF. CDR3 in DNA: TGTGCCATCAGTTCGGACAGGTGGGGCTATGGCTACACCTTC.

The chain recombines TRBV10-2 with TRBJ2-2; 9 bases agree with TRBD1. Per germline, CDR1 WSHSY and CDR2 SAAADI. The CDR3 consists of 17 residues. Trimming at V came to 9 bases and at J to 5 bases, leaving 16 bases not matched to a gene. Here the CDR3 reads CASFPGYRGLITGELFF. DNA of the CDR3: TGCGCCAGTTTCCCTGGTTACAGGGGGCTTATAACCGGGGAGCTGTTTTTT.

The V and J genes are TRBV12-3 or TRBV12-4 and TRBJ1-6, with 8 bases that match TRBD1. The V gene end was trimmed by 5 bases and the J gene end by 13 bases; junction bases not matched to a gene: 7. This CDR3 region has 13 residues. As DNA, the CDR3 is TGTGCCAGCAGTCGACAGGGGTTTAGCCCCCTCCACTTT. Its translation is CASSRQGFSPLHF.

V and J are TRBV19 and TRBJ2-3; D gene ambiguous. The CDR3 extends over 14 amino acids. Between the trimmed V and J ends, which lost 4 bases and 1 base, there was a span of 9 bases. Germline CDR1 is LNHDA and CDR2 is SQIVND (reference sequence). CDR3 in amino acids: CASSNLEGTDTQYF. DNA for the CDR3: TGTGCCAGTAGTAATCTAGAGGGCACAGATACGCAGTATTTT.

The chain has TRBV20-1 and TRBJ1-1, with D possibly TRBD1 on 5 matching bases. The germline V gene encodes CDR1 DFQATT and CDR2 SNEGSKA (reference sequence). The CDR3 totals 9 residues. The CDR3 is CSRQGEAFF. The CDR3 nucleotides read TGCAGCAGGCAGGGCGAAGCTTTCTTT.

The chain has TRBV6-2 or TRBV6-3 and TRBJ2-7; a possible D gene is TRBD1 (5 bases). The germline CDR1 and CDR2 sequences are MNHEY and SVGEGT. There are 14 residues in the CDR3. Between the trimmed V and J ends, which lost 0 bases and 3 bases, there was a span of 9 bases. CDR3 DNA sequence: TGTGCCAGCAGTTACTCTAACAGGTGCTACGAGCAGTACTTC. This sequence encodes CASSYSNRCYEQYF.

This rearrangement joins TRBV6-5 to TRBJ2-7; maybe TRBD1 (6 bases). The V gene lost 6 bases and the J gene lost 3 bases, with 18 bases spanning the gap. This CDR3 has 15 residues. From germline, CDR1 is MNHEY and CDR2 SVGAGI. The CDR3 sequence: CASRREADRNYEQYF. CDR3 DNA: TGTGCCAGCAGGAGGGAAGCGGACAGAAACTACGAGCAGTACTTC.